This T cell receptor beta chain came from a study of cytomegalovirus exposure and HLA in healthy donors. Details on this clone: Its antigen is unknown.

Each donor was nominally healthy when sampled (though unrecorded immune exposures were likely). Study conclusions and caveats: Among TCR sequences, most were rare, though some public TCRs appeared in many donors. High sensitivity and specificity were reportedly achieved when the classifier diagnosed cytomegalovirus status. In a later analysis, across HLA loci, associated TCR counts were highest for DRB1, lowest for HLA-C.

The CDR3 runs 15 residues. V lost 7 bases to trimming and J lost 0 bases, with 15 bases between them. CDR1 SGHNT and CDR2 YENEEA come from the germline V gene. 60 Vbeta and 13 Jbeta primers were used in PCR. Method: immunoSEQ multiplex PCR; TCRdb's copy keeps in-frame clones and lacks some. The data contain 80,000 to 90,000 clones, 80% to 90% of them singletons. The sample consisted of PBMCs. The chain recombines TRBV11-3 with TRBJ1-1; D unresolved. This receptor was obtained from a woman aged 25-40 years in good health and CMV-seronegative. CDR3 nucleotides: TGTGCCAGCATCCTCGACGGAGGGTTGAACACTGAAGCTTTCTTT. Translating it yields CASILDGGLNTEAFF.